Listed here are 22 T cell receptor beta chains from one sample, sequenced in a study of shared clonotypes between healthy human individuals. TCRdb keeps only in-frame clones here, not all; method: immunoSEQ multiplex PCR. Among around 640,000 clones listed, roughly 95% were seen once. CD45RO negativity and positive selection for CCR7 defined naive CD8 cells, a population that excluded terminally differentiated effector memory CD45RA+ cells. The specimen sequenced was naive CD8+ T cells sorted from blood. Receptors were obtained from a woman aged 25 to 39 in good health.

This rearrangement joins TRBV27 to TRBJ2-7, with 7 bases fitting TRBD1. The CDR3 is made up of 15 amino acids. The J segment lost 3 bases and the V segment lost 1 base, leaving 6 bases of the junction unmatched. Germline V gene data show CDR1 as MNHEY and CDR2 as SMNVEV (reference sequence). CDR3 nucleotide sequence: TGTGCCAGCAGTTTATATTCCGGGACAGTCTACGAGCAGTACTTC. This gives the protein CASSLYSGTVYEQYF.

This rearrangement joins TRBV7-9 to TRBJ2-1; TRBD2 might be the D (6 bases). The germline gives CDR1 SEHNR, CDR2 FQNEAQ (reference sequence). The V gene lost 4 bases and the J gene lost 5 bases, with 12 bases spanning the gap. CDR3 length equals 14 residues. The CDR3 region is CASSSIAEHNEQFF. CDR3 coding DNA: TGTGCCAGCAGCTCCATAGCGGAGCACAATGAGCAGTTCTTC.

The chain couples TRBV4-1 to TRBJ2-7; D unclear. The germline V gene encodes CDR1 MGHRA and CDR2 YSYEKL. Deletions cut 0 bases from V and 2 bases from J, with 14 bases between. This CDR3 is 16 amino acids long. DNA of the CDR3: TGCGCCAGCAGCCAAGACGTGATAGGATCCACCTACGAGCAGTACTTC. Protein product: CASSQDVIGSTYEQYF.

The chain uses TRBV4-2 and TRBJ2-1, with 9 bases that match TRBD2. Germline V gene lookup returns CDR1 LGHNA and CDR2 YNFKEQ. The CDR3 consists of 16 residues. The V and J ends lost 0 bases and 5 bases, in that order; junction bases with no gene match: 5. CDR3 in DNA: TGTGCCAGCAGCCAAGATGGACTAGCGATAGACAATGAGCAGTTCTTC. This gives the protein CASSQDGLAIDNEQFF.

The chain uses TRBV27 and TRBJ2-6; D possibly corresponds to TRBD1 (5 bases). Trimming stripped 5 bases from V and 0 bases from J, with 17 bases between. This CDR3 is built from 18 residues. Germline CDR1 is MNHEY and CDR2 is SMNVEV (reference sequence). This CDR3 is CASSHQTAISSGANVLTF. Here the CDR3 DNA reads TGTGCCAGCAGTCATCAGACAGCCATCTCCTCTGGGGCCAACGTCCTGACTTTC.

The DNA of the CDR3 is TGTGCCAGCAGTTCAGGGACAGGGGGCGTGTACGAGCAGTACTTC. Its protein product is CASSSGTGGVYEQYF. V and J are TRBV27 and TRBJ2-7, with 12 bases matching TRBD1. This CDR3 comprises 15 residues. The germline V gene encodes CDR1 MNHEY and CDR2 SMNVEV (reference sequence). After removal of 4 bases from V and 4 bases from J, the junction contained 5 bases not matched to a gene.

This chain connects TRBV27 to TRBJ2-3; D uncertain. Germline V gene lookup returns CDR1 MNHEY and CDR2 SMNVEV (reference sequence). Between the trimmed V and J ends, which lost 2 bases and 2 bases, there was a span of 14 bases. The CDR3 extends over 16 amino acids. As DNA, the CDR3 is TGTGCCAGCAGTTTACTAACACCGACCACCACAGATACGCAGTATTTT. Protein product: CASSLLTPTTTDTQYF.

Details on this clone: The sample has other DNA sequences that encode this CDR3 too. The CDR3 region is CASSEVGQGSNYGYTF. The CDR3 bases are TGTGCCAGCAGTGAAGTGGGACAGGGGAGTAACTATGGCTACACCTTC. The J gene is TRBJ1-2, the V gene TRBV2; TRBD1 matches 10 bases. Germline trimming cut 1 base from V and 1 base from J; bases unmatched to any gene: 3. Germline V lookup: CDR1 SNHLY, CDR2 FYNNEI. The CDR3 sequence is 16 residues long.

V usage is TRBV29-1 and J usage is TRBJ2-3; maybe TRBD2 (7 bases). Germline values: CDR1 SQVTM, CDR2 ANQGSEA. Trimming cost V 6 bases and J 0 bases, with 22 bases left between them. This CDR3 spans 17 amino acids. This CDR3 reads CSVEGVLAELSTDTQYF. The DNA of the CDR3 is TGCAGCGTCGAGGGGGTTCTAGCGGAGCTTAGCACAGATACGCAGTATTTT.

The J gene is TRBJ1-5, the V gene TRBV11-2, with no clear D. V lost 1 base, J lost 1 base, and 8 bases lay in between. Germline V CDR1 and CDR2: SGHAT, FQNNGV. The CDR3 contains 15 residues. The CDR3 loop reads CASSLGSESNQPQHF. CDR3 bases: TGTGCCAGCAGCTTAGGTAGCGAAAGCAATCAGCCCCAGCATTTT. Using reference TRBV11-2 and TRBJ1-5 for the parts outside the CDR3, the full variable domain is EAGVAQSPRYKIIEKRQSVAFWCNPISGHATLYWYQQILGQGPKLLIQFQNNGVVDDSQLPKDRFSAERLKGVDSTLKIQPAKLEDSAVYLCASSLGSESNQPQHFGDGTRLSIL.

CDR3 region: CASSSGTGVTNEQFF. In DNA form, the CDR3 reads TGTGCCAGCAGTTCCGGGACAGGGGTTACCAATGAGCAGTTCTTC. This sequence joins TRBV6-5 and TRBJ2-1; 10 bases align to TRBD1. This CDR3 has 15 residues. Germline V gene data show CDR1 as MNHEY and CDR2 as SVGAGI. V was clipped by 4 bases and J by 6 bases; unmatched bases: 6.

The chain employs TRBV11-2 and TRBJ1-1; perhaps TRBD1 as D (6 bases). CDR1 and CDR2 from the germline V gene are SGHAT and FQNNGV. The germline V and J ends were trimmed by 4 bases and 13 bases, with 28 bases remaining between them. This CDR3 contains 16 residues. The CDR3 region is CASSSNDRGSPLNGFF. For the CDR3, the DNA is TGTGCCAGCAGCTCTAATGATAGGGGGTCCCCGCTCAATGGTTTCTTT. Combining the CDR3 with reference TRBV11-2 and TRBJ1-1 gives the whole variable domain EAGVAQSPRYKIIEKRQSVAFWCNPISGHATLYWYQQILGQGPKLLIQFQNNGVVDDSQLPKDRFSAERLKGVDSTLKIQPAKLEDSAVYLCASSSNDRGSPLNGFFGQGTRLTVV.

The chain links TRBV4-1 to TRBJ2-7; 7 bases agree with TRBD2. Germline-derived CDR1 and CDR2 are MGHRA and YSYEKL. The CDR3 spans 15 residues. After removal of 6 bases from V and 7 bases from J, the junction contained 15 bases not matched to a gene. The chain's CDR3 is CASRVRAGDVGEQYF. The CDR3 DNA follows: TGCGCCAGCAGGGTGAGGGCGGGAGATGTCGGGGAGCAGTACTTC.

The chain joins TRBV30 to TRBJ2-7; tentative D call: TRBD1 (6 bases). Trimming shortened V by 1 base and J by 6 bases, and 13 bases separated the two germline ends. The CDR3 extends over 13 amino acids. The germline V gene encodes CDR1 GTSNPN and CDR2 SVGIG (reference sequence). The CDR3 spells CAWSDRERLEQYF. The CDR3 DNA sequence: TGTGCCTGGAGTGACAGGGAAAGGCTCGAGCAGTACTTC. The full variable domain, rest sourced from reference TRBV30 and TRBJ2-7, is SQTIHQWPATLVQPVGSPLSLECTVEGTSNPNLYWYRQAAGRGLQLLFYSVGIGQISSEVPQNLSASRPQDRQFILSSKKLLLSDSGFYLCAWSDRERLEQYFGPGTRLTVT.

The chain couples TRBV27 to TRBJ2-7, with D perhaps matching TRBD2 (6 bases). Trimming took 6 bases from V and 3 from J, leaving 18 bases between them. Germline loops: CDR1 MNHEY, CDR2 SMNVEV (reference sequence). The CDR3 length is 15 residues. The CDR3 spells CASSHVGTGSYEQYF. CDR3 nucleotide sequence: TGTGCCAGCAGCCACGTGGGGACTGGAAGCTACGAGCAGTACTTC.

V usage is TRBV21-1 and J usage is TRBJ1-1. TRBV21-1 is listed as a pseudogene. This CDR3 is built from 14 residues. CDR3 region: CASRGSSLNTEAFF. In nucleotides, the CDR3 is TGTGCCAGCAGGGGGAGCAGCCTCAACACTGAAGCTTTCTTT.

V and J are TRBV9 and TRBJ1-2; no definite D call. Germline V gives CDR1 SGDLS, CDR2 YYNGEE. The CDR3 sequence is 13 residues long. V was shortened by 0 bases and J by 8 bases, with 11 bases between the two germline ends. In DNA form, the CDR3 reads TGTGCCAGCAGCGTAGCTTCGGCAGGAGGCTACACCTTC. Protein product: CASSVASAGGYTF.

This rearrangement joins TRBV19 to TRBJ2-7; 11 bases are a match to TRBD2. V dropped 5 bases and J dropped 2; count of bases not matched to a gene: 5. From germline, CDR1 is LNHDA and CDR2 SQIVND (reference sequence). This CDR3 is built from 15 residues. The CDR3 spells CASSGVAGGPYEQYF. The CDR3 bases are TGTGCCAGTAGTGGGGTAGCGGGAGGGCCCTACGAGCAGTACTTC.

This chain connects TRBV19 to TRBJ2-1, with D hard to call. V lost 5 bases to trimming and J lost 6 bases, with 14 bases between them. The length of the CDR3 is 14 residues. The V gene's germline CDR1 is LNHDA and CDR2 SQIVND (reference sequence). The CDR3 DNA follows: TGTGCCAGTAGTGGTTTGGGTCCCCTCAATGAGCAGTTCTTC. Translating it yields CASSGLGPLNEQFF.

The V and J genes are TRBV28 and TRBJ2-7; D perhaps matches TRBD2 (7 bases). The CDR3 spans 14 residues. Trimming took 8 bases from V and 6 from J, leaving 20 bases between them. Germline values: CDR1 MDHEN, CDR2 SYDVKM. The CDR3 reads CASALLGGGPEQYF. The CDR3 DNA reads TGTGCCAGCGCTCTATTAGGGGGGGGCCCCGAGCAGTACTTC. Filled out from reference TRBV28 and TRBJ2-7, the complete variable domain reads DVKVTQSSRYLVKRTGEKVFLECVQDMDHENMFWYRQDPGLGLRLIYFSYDVKMKEKGDIPEGYSVSREKKERFSLILESASTNQTSMYLCASALLGGGPEQYFGPGTRLTVT.

The J gene is TRBJ2-7, the V gene TRBV5-5, with no clear D. The CDR3 is 16 residues long. The V gene's germline CDR1 is SGHKS and CDR2 YYEKEE (reference sequence). Between the trimmed V and J ends, which lost 1 base and 6 bases, there was a span of 20 bases. The CDR3 reads CASSLRGGSSIGEQYF. The CDR3, as DNA: TGTGCCAGCAGCTTGCGAGGCGGTTCCAGCATCGGCGAGCAGTACTTC.

V and J are TRBV7-6 and TRBJ2-7; 7 nucleotides align to TRBD2. From germline, CDR1 is SGHVS and CDR2 FNYEAQ. The CDR3 has 15 residues. Trimming cost V 5 bases and J 5 bases; bases outside gene matches: 12. For the CDR3, the DNA is TGTGCCAGCAGCCAGTCGGGGGGACGTCGGGACGAGCAGTACTTC. Protein: CASSQSGGRRDEQYF.